Reported below is one T cell receptor beta chain. The CDR3 covers 14 residues. V was pared by 2 bases and J by 7 bases, with 9 bases between. Per germline, CDR1 MNHNS and CDR2 SASEGT. This entry belongs to a study of blood T cell repertoires in COVID-19. Overall study context: There were acute and convalescent COVID-19 samples, and they came from the United States, Italy and Spain.

In the original processing: Reference gene primer amplification gave estimated nucleated cell counts. Sequenced by immunoSEQ multiplex PCR; TCRdb stores in-frame clones only, minus some. Clone size and the V and J calls come from that table; the DNA yielded D and trimming. This repertoire shows about 310,000 clones, 70% to 90% found once; its top ten account for over 9%. Participants were aged about 18 to 100 years from some 24 US areas. Two consecutive negative NP/OP PCR tests, clearance, or resolved symptoms defined Cohort 3 recovery. The TCR sequence derives from a woman aged 40 to 50 who had recovered from COVID-19. The sequenced sample was PBMCs or T cells enriched from blood (not recorded which). The chain joins TRBV6-1 to TRBJ1-6; D gene unclear. The CDR3 sequence is CASSETRQNSPLHF. CDR3 bases: TGTGCCAGCAGTGAAACACGCCAGAATTCACCCCTCCACTTT.